This TCR beta chain stems from a study of cytomegalovirus exposure and HLA in healthy donors. Findings and caveats of the study: Prior analysis indicated that the majority of TCR beta V segments exhibited productivity approximately 87% or approximately 30% of the time. As a later analysis showed, a missense DCLRE1C variant was linked to trimming of TCR beta V- and J-genes. The study labeled 150 to 200 TCR beta chains cytomegalovirus-associated.

This clone was seen only once. The antigen is undetermined. Germline-derived CDR1 and CDR2 are SGDLS and YYNGEE. Trimming removed 0 bases from V and 0 bases from J, with 10 bases in between. CDR3 length equals 15 residues. In the PCR, 60 Vbeta and 13 Jbeta primers were used. Assay: immunoSEQ multiplex PCR; the TCRdb copy retains only in-frame clones and omits some. The repertoire holds 160,000 or so clones, with approximately 77% as singletons. This TCR came from a man in his forties or fifties in good health and CMV-seropositive. The chain has TRBV9 and TRBJ2-7; the D gene is possibly TRBD2 (7 bases). The sequenced material came from PBMCs. The CDR3 spells CASSVGGGYSYEQYF. Here the CDR3 DNA reads TGTGCCAGCAGCGTAGGCGGGGGCTACTCCTACGAGCAGTACTTC.